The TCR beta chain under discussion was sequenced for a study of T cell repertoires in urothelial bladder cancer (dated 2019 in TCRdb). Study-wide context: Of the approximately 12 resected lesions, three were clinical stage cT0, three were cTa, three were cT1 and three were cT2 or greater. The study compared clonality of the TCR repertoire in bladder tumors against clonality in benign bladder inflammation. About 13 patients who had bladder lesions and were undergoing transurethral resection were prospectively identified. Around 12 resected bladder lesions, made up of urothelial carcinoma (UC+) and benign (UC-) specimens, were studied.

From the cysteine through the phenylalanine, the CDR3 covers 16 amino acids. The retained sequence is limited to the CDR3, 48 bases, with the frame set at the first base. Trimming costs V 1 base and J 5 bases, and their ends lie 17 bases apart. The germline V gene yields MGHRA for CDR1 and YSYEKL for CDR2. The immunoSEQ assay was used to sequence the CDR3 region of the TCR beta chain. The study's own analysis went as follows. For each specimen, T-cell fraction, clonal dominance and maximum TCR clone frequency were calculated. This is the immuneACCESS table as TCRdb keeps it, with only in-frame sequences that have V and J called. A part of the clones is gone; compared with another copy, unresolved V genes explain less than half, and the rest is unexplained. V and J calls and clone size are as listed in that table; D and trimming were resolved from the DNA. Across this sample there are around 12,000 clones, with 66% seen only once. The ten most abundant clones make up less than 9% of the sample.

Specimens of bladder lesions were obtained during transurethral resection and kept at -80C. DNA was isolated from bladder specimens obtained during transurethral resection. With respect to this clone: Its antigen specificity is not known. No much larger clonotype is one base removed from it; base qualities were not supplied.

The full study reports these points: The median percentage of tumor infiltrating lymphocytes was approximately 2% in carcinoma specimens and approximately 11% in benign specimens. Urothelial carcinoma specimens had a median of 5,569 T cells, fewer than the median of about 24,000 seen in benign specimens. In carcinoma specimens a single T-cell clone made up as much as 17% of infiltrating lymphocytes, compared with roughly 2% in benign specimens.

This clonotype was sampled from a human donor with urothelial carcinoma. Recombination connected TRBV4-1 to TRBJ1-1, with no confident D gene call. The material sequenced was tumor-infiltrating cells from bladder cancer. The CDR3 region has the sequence CASSQGLGSGETEAFF. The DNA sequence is TGCGCCAGCAGCCAAGGGCTAGGCAGTGGAGAGACTGAAGCTTTCTTT.